The T cell receptor (beta chain) described here comes from a study of CD8+CD57+ T cells in acquired aplastic anemia. Genomic DNA, the template, was used for profiling of the TCR beta VDJ and CDR3. TCRdb redid the calling of the reads with MiXCR, one entry per CDR3 protein. Of 180,000 or so distinct CDR3 sequences listed, around 45% are singletons. The CDR3 is 14 amino acids. The germline V and J ends were trimmed by 4 bases and 1 base, with 8 bases remaining between them. Germline CDR1 is LNHDA and CDR2 is SQIVND (reference sequence). This clonotype was recorded only once. This chain connects TRBV19 to TRBJ2-1, with D uncertain. The specimen sequenced was sorted CD4+, CD8+, or CD8+CD57+ T cells (not recorded which) from PBMCs. The receptor comes from a human donor in good health. CDR3 sequence (DNA): TGTGCCAGTAGTACGGTGGGGTCCTACAATGAGCAGTTCTTC. This sequence encodes CASSTVGSYNEQFF.